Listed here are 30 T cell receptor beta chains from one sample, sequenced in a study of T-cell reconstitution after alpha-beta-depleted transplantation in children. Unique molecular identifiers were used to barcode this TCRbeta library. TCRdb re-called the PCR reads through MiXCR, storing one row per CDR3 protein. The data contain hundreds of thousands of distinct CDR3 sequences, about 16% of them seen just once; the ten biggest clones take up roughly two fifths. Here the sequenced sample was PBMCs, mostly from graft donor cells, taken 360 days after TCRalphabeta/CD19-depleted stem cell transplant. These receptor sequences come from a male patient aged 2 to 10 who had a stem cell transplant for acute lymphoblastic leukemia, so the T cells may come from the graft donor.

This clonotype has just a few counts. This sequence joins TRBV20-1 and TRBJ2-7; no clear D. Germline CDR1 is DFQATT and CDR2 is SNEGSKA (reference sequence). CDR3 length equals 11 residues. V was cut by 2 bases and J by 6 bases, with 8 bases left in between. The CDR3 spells CSARSAVEQYF. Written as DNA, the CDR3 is TGCAGTGCTAGAAGCGCGGTCGAGCAGTACTTC.

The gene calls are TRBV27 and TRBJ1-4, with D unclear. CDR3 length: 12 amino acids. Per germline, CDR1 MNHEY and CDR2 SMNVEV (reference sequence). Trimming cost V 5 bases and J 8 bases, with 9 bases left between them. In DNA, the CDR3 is TGTGCCAGCAGTGACAAGAGCGAAAAACTGTTTTTT. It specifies CASSDKSEKLFF.

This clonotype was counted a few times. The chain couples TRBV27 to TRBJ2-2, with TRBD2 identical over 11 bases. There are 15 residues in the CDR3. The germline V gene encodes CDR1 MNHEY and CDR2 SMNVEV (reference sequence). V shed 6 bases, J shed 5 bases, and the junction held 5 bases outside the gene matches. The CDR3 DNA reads TGTGCCAGCAGCCCCCGGACTAGCGGGACCGGGGAGCTGTTTTTT. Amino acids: CASSPRTSGTGELFF.

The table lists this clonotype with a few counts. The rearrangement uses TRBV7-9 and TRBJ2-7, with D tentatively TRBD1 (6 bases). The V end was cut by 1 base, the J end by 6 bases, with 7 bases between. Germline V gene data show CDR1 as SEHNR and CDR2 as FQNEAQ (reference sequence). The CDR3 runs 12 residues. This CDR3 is CASSLVGAEQYF. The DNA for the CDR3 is TGTGCCAGCAGCTTAGTGGGGGCCGAGCAGTACTTC.

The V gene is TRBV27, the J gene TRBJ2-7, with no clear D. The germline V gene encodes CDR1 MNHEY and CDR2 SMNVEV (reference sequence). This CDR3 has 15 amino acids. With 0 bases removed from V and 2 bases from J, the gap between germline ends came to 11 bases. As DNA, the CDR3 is TGTGCCAGCAGTTTATCGCCACGTGGGCCCTACGAGCAGTACTTC. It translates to CASSLSPRGPYEQYF.

Here the CDR3 reads CASSSSGADTQYF. CDR3 DNA sequence: TGTGCCAGCAGCTCCTCAGGGGCAGATACGCAGTATTTT. The chain links TRBV12-3 or TRBV12-4 to TRBJ2-3, with D perhaps TRBD1 (6 bases). V was trimmed by 6 bases and J by 4 bases, leaving 11 bases between them. This CDR3 spans 13 amino acids.

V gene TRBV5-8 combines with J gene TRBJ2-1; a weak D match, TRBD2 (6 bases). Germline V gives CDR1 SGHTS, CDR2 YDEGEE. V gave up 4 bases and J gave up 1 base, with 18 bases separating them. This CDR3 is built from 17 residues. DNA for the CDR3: TGTGCCAGCAGCATTTTTCGGGAGTCCCTGTCCTACAATGAGCAGTTCTTC. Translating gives CASSIFRESLSYNEQFF.

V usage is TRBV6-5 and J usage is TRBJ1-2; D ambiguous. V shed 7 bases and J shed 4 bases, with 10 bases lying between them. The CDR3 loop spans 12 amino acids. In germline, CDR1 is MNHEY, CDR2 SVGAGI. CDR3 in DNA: TGTGCCAGCACCAACGGGGTCTATGGCTACACCTTC. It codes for CASTNGVYGYTF.

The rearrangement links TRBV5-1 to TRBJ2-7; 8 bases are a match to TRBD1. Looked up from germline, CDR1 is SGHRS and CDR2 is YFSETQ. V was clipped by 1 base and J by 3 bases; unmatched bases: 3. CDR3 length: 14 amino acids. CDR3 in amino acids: CASSLRDRLYEQYF. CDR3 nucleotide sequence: TGCGCCAGCAGCTTGCGGGACAGGCTCTACGAGCAGTACTTC.

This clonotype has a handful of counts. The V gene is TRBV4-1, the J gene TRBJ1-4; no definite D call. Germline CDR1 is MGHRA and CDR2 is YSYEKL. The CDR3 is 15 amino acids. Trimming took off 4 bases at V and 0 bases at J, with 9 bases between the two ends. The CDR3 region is CASSLPGATNEKLFF. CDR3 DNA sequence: TGCGCCAGCAGCCTCCCAGGTGCAACTAATGAAAAACTGTTTTTT.

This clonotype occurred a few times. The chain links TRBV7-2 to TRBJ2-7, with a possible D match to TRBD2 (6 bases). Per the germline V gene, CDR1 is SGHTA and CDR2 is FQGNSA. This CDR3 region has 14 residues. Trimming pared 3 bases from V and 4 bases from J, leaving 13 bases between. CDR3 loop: CASSLRGPLYEQYF. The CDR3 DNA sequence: TGTGCCAGCAGCTTGCGGGGTCCCCTTTACGAGCAGTACTTC.

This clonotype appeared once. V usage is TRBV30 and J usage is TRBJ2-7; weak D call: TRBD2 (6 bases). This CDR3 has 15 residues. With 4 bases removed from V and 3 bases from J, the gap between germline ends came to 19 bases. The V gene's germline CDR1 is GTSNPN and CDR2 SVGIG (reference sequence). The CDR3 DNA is TGTGCCTGGATACGCCTGACTAGAGGTTGCTACGAGCAGTACTTC. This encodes CAWIRLTRGCYEQYF.

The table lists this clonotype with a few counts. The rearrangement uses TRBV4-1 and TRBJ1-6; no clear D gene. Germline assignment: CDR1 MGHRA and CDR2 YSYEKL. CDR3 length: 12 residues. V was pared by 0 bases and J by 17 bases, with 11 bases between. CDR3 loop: CASSQEWGTVHF. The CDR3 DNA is TGCGCCAGCAGCCAAGAATGGGGTACGGTCCACTTT.

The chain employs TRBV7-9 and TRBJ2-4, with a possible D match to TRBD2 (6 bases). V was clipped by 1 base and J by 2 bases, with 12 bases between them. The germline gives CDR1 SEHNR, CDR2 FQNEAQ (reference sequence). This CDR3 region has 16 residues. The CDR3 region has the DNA TGTGCCAGCAGCTTAGACGGGGGTCTCCCCAAAAACATTCAGTACTTC. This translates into CASSLDGGLPKNIQYF. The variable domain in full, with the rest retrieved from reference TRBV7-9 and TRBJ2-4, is DTGVSQNPRHKITKRGQNVTFRCDPISEHNRLYWYRQTLGQGPEFLTYFQNEAQLEKSRLLSDRFSAERPKGSFSTLEIQRTEQGDSAMYLCASSLDGGLPKNIQYFGAGTRLSVL.

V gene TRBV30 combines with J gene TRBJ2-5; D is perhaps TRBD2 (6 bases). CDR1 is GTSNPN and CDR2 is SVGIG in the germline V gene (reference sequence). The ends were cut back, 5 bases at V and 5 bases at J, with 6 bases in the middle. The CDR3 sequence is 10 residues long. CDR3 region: CAWGGETQYF. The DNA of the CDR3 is TGTGCCTGGGGGGGGGAGACCCAGTACTTC.

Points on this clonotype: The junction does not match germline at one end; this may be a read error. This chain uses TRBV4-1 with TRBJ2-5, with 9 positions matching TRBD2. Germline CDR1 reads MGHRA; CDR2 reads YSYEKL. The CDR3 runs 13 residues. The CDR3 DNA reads TGCGCCAGCAGTCTAGCGGGAAGAGAGACCCTGTACTTC. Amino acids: CASSLAGRETLYF.

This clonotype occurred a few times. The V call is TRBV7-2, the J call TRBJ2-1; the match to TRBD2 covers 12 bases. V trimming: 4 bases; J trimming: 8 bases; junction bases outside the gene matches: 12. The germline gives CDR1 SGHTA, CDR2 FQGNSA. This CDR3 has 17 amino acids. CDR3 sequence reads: CASSSTGGLAGADEQFF. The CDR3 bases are TGTGCCAGCAGCTCGACGGGGGGACTAGCGGGTGCGGATGAGCAGTTCTTC.

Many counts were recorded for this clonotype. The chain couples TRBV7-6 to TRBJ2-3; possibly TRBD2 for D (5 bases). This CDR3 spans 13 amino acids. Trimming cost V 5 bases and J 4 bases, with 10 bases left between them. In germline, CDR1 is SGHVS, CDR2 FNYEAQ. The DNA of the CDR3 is TGTGCCAGCAGCCGGGGTGGCCCAGATACGCAGTATTTT. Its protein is CASSRGGPDTQYF.

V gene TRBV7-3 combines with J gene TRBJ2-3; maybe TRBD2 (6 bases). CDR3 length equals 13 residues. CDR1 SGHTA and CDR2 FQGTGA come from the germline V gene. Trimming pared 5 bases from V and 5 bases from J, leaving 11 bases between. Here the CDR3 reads CASSVLAKDTQYF. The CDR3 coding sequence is TGTGCCAGCAGCGTCCTAGCGAAAGATACGCAGTATTTT.

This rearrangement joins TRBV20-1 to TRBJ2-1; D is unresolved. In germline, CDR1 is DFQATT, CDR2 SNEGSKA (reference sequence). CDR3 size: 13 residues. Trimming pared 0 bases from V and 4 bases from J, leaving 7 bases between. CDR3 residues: CSARDDRYNEQFF. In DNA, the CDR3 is TGCAGTGCTAGAGATGACCGATACAATGAGCAGTTCTTC.

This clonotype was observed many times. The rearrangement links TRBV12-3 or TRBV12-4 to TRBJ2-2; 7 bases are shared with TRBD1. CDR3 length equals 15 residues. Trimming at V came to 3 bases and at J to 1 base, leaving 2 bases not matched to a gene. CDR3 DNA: TGTGCCAGCAGTTTTAGGGGGCTGAACACCGGGGAGCTGTTTTTT. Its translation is CASSFRGLNTGELFF.

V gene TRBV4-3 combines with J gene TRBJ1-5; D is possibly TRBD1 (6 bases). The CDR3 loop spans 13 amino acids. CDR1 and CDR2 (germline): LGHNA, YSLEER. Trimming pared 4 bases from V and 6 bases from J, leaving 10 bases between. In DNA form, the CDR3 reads TGCGCCAGCAGCCCCGGGACAACTCAGCCCCAGCATTTT. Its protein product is CASSPGTTQPQHF.

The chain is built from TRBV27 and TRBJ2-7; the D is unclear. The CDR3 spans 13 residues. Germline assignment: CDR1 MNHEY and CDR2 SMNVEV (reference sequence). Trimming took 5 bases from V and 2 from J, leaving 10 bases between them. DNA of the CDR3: TGTGCCAGCAGTCCACGGGCCGCCTACGAGCAGTACTTC. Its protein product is CASSPRAAYEQYF.

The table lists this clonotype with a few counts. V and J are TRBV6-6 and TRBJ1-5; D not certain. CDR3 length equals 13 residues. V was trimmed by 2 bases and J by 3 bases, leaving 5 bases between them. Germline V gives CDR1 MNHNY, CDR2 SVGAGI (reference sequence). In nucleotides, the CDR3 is TGTGCCAGCAGTTACAGGCTCAATCAGCCCCAGCATTTT. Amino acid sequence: CASSYRLNQPQHF.

Written as DNA, the CDR3 is TGTGCCAGCAGCTACAGGGGGCGGAACACCGGGGAGCTGTTTTTT. Protein sequence: CASSYRGRNTGELFF. The chain couples TRBV6-5 to TRBJ2-2; 9 bases match TRBD1. V was pared by 6 bases and J by 1 base, with 3 bases of the junction left unmatched. The CDR3 covers 15 residues. The germline CDR1 and CDR2 sequences are MNHEY and SVGAGI.

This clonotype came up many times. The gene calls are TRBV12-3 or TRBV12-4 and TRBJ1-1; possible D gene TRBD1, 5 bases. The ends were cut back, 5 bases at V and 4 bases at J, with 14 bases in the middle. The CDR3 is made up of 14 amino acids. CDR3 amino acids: CASSLTRQGTEAFF. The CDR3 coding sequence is TGTGCCAGCAGTCTTACACGGCAGGGCACTGAAGCTTTCTTT.

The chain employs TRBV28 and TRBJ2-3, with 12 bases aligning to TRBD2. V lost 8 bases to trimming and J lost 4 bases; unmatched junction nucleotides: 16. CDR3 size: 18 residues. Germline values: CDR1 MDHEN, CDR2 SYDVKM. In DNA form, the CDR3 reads TGTGCCAGCCTCGGCGGGGCTAGCGGGAGGGAAGAGGCAGATACGCAGTATTTT. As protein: CASLGGASGREEADTQYF.

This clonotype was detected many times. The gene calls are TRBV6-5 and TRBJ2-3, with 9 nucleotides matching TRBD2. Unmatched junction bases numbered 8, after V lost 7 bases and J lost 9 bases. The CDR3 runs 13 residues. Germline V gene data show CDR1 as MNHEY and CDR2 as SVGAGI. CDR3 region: CASKRSAGGTQYF. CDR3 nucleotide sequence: TGTGCCAGCAAGCGATCGGCGGGGGGGACGCAGTATTTT.

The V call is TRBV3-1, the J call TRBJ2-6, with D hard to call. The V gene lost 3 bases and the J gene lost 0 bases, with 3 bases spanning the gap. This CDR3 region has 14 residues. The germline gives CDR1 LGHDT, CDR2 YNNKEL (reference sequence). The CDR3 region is CASSQASGANVLTF. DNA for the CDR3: TGTGCCAGCAGCCAGGCCTCTGGGGCCAACGTCCTGACTTTC.

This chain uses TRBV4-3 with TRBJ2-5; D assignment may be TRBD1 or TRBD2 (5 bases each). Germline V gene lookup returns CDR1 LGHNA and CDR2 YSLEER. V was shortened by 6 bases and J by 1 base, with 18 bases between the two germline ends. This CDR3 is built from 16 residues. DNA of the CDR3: TGCGCCAGCAGTAGACTGAGGGGATTCTCCCAAGAGACCCAGTACTTC. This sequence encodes CASSRLRGFSQETQYF.